This T cell receptor (beta chain) was sequenced during a study of shared clonotypes between healthy human individuals. Data came from immunoSEQ multiplex PCR; TCRdb stores just in-frame clones and leaves some out. The data hold some 900,000 clones, with approximately 76% observed a single time. This CDR3 comprises 15 residues. Germline values: CDR1 SGHAT, CDR2 FQNNGV. V gave up 5 bases and J gave up 5 bases; unmatched junction bases: 8. V usage is TRBV11-2 and J usage is TRBJ2-5; 10 bases are shared with TRBD1. Source material: memory CD4+ T cells sorted from blood. Subset: CD45RA-negative fraction. This TCR was recovered from a man aged 18 to 29 in good health. The CDR3 DNA reads as TGTGCCAGCAGCGCCGTGACAGGGGGCGCGGAGACCCAGTACTTC. This codes for CASSAVTGGAETQYF.